These 4 T cell receptor beta chains share one sample of origin, sequenced in a study of Ad26.COV2.S vaccination and SARS-CoV-2 variants (dated by TCRdb to the early 2020s). Library generation was performed with the immunoSEQ multiplex PCR assay. As stored in TCRdb, this immuneACCESS dataset retains in-frame rearrangements with V and J assigned. A fraction of the clones does not appear; measured against another copy, unresolved V genes explain less than half of the discrepancy, and the remainder lacks a known reason. The sample table contains about 400,000 clones; only one count was recorded for about 88% of them. The ten largest clones add up to approximately 1.9% of the sample. This specimen's treatment or condition label, interpreted: 15 to 20 received Ad26.COV2.S at low or high dose, single or two shots; 5 received placebo; per-sample allocation not given. For vaccine and placebo recipients, the sequenced repertoires came from samples collected on day 63 after the first injection.

The sequenced sample was peripheral blood, obtained in a trial of Ad26.COV2.S vaccine versus placebo. Receptors originate from a person between 18 and 65 years old who received the Ad26.COV2.S COVID-19 vaccine or a placebo.

The rearrangement joins TRBV3-1 (or the pseudogene TRBV3-2) to TRBJ2-6; the D gene is possibly TRBD2 (5 bases). CDR3 length equals 18 residues. Trimming pared 1 base from V and 2 bases from J, leaving 15 bases between. Germline CDR1 reads LGHDT; CDR2 reads YNNKEL (reference sequence). CDR3 protein: CASSQGPTKTTGANVLTF. DNA for the CDR3: TGTGCCAGCAGCCAAGGGCCCACAAAGACTACTGGGGCCAACGTCCTGACTTTC.

The J gene is TRBJ1-1, the V gene TRBV28; 7 bases line up with TRBD1. This CDR3 comprises 14 residues. Losses at the gene ends were 6 bases for V and 3 bases for J; bases not matched to a gene: 7. CDR1 MDHEN and CDR2 SYDVKM come from the germline V gene. The CDR3 loop reads CASRVYQGDTEAFF. As DNA, the CDR3 is TGTGCCAGCAGAGTTTATCAGGGGGACACTGAAGCTTTCTTT.

This clone was seen a handful of times. The V and J genes are TRBV4-3 and TRBJ1-5, with D unclear. The CDR3 consists of 14 residues. The germline V gene encodes CDR1 LGHNA and CDR2 YSLEER. The V and J ends lost 0 bases and 7 bases respectively, with 10 bases between them. CDR3 region: CASSQDRGEQPQHF. In DNA, the CDR3 is TGCGCCAGCAGCCAAGATCGTGGAGAGCAGCCCCAGCATTTT.

This chain links TRBV30 with TRBJ2-1; weak D call: TRBD2 (6 bases). This CDR3 comprises 15 residues. With 3 bases removed from V and 7 bases from J, the gap between germline ends came to 19 bases. Germline CDR1 reads GTSNPN; CDR2 reads SVGIG (reference sequence). CDR3 coding DNA: TGTGCCTGGAGCCTAGGGGCGGGACGATGGAATGAGCAGTTCTTC. Encoded protein: CAWSLGAGRWNEQFF.